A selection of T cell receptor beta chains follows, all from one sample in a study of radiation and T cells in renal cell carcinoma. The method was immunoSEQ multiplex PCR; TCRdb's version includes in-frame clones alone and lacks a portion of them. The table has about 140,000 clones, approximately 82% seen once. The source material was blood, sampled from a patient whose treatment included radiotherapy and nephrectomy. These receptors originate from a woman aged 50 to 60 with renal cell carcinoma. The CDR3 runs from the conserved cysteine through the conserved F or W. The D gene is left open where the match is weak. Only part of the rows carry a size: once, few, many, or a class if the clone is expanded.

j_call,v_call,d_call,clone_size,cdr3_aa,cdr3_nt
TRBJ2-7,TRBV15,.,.,CATSRGGGSRYEQYF,TGTGCCACCAGCAGAGGCGGTGGGTCCCGGTACGAGCAGTACTTC
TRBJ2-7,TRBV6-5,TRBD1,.,CASSRDRDYEQYF,TGTGCCAGCAGCCGGGACAGGGACTACGAGCAGTACTTC
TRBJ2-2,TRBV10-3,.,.,CAISESMGLAGELFF,TGTGCCATCAGTGAGTCGATGGGGTTGGCCGGGGAGCTGTTTTTT
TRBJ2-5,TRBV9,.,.,CASGGTLETQYF,TGTGCCAGCGGGGGGACTCTGGAGACCCAGTACTTC
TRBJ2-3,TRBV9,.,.,CASSVAVSEGDTQYF,TGTGCCAGCAGCGTAGCTGTATCGGAGGGAGATACGCAGTATTTT
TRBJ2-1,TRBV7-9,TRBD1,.,CASSLGDSRPQGNEQFF,TGTGCCAGCAGCTTAGGGGACAGCCGACCCCAGGGCAATGAGCAGTTCTTC
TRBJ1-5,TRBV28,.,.,CASSMGRRFSNQPQHF,TGTGCCAGCAGCATGGGACGGCGGTTCAGCAATCAGCCCCAGCATTTT
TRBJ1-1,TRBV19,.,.,CASNRARQAFAEAFF,TGTGCCAGTAACCGTGCACGACAGGCCTTCGCTGAAGCTTTCTTT
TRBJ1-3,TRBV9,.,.,CASSVTDSGNTIYF,TGTGCCAGCAGCGTCACAGACTCTGGAAACACCATATATTTT
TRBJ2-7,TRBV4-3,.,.,CASSQEWASYEQYF,TGCGCCAGCAGCCAAGAATGGGCTTCCTACGAGCAGTACTTC
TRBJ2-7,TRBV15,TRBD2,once,CATSRGGTSGYEQYF,TGTGCCACCAGCAGAGGGGGGACTAGCGGATACGAGCAGTACTTC
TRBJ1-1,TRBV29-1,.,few,CSVMNTEAFF,TGCAGCGTAATGAACACTGAAGCTTTCTTT
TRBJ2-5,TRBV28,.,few,CASSPLSRREETQYF,TGTGCCAGCAGTCCACTTTCCCGGCGGGAAGAGACCCAGTACTTC
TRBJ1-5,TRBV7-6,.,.,CASSQGNSNQPQHF,TGTGCCAGCAGCCAAGGAAATAGCAATCAGCCCCAGCATTTT
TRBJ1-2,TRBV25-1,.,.,CASRGPKGGVNYGYTF,TGTGCCAGCAGAGGGCCAAAAGGGGGAGTTAACTATGGCTACACCTTC
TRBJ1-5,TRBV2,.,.,CASRTGNSNQPQHF,TGTGCCAGCAGGACGGGTAATAGCAATCAGCCCCAGCATTTT
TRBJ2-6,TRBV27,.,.,CASSYTWSGANVLTF,TGTGCCAGCAGTTATACTTGGTCTGGGGCCAACGTCCTGACTTTC
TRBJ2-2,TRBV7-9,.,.,CASSLGANTGELFF,TGTGCCAGCAGCCTGGGGGCGAACACCGGGGAGCTGTTTTTT
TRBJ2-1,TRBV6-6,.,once,CASNPPQGIGDNEQFF,TGTGCCAGCAACCCACCTCAGGGTATTGGGGACAATGAGCAGTTCTTC
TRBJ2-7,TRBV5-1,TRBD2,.,CASSLEVLAGTDEQYF,TGCGCCAGCAGCTTGGAAGTACTAGCGGGGACCGACGAGCAGTACTTC
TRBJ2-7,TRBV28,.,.,CASSLGQSYEQYF,TGTGCCAGCAGTTTAGGTCAGTCCTACGAGCAGTACTTC
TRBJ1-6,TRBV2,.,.,CASKRTARDSPLHF,TGTGCCAGCAAGAGGACAGCGAGGGATTCACCCCTCCACTTT
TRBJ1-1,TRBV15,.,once,CATSRVGRNTEAFF,TGTGCCACCAGCAGAGTGGGGAGGAACACTGAAGCTTTCTTT
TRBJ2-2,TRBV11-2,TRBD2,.,CASSQWRTSTRTGELFF,TGTGCCAGCAGCCAATGGCGGACTAGTACGAGGACCGGGGAGCTGTTTTTT
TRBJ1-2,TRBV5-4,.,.,CASSPGLGGYTF,TGTGCCAGCAGCCCGGGATTAGGGGGCTACACCTTC
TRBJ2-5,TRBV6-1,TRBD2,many,CASSELAGGQETQYF,TGTGCCAGCAGTGAACTAGCGGGGGGGCAAGAGACCCAGTACTTC
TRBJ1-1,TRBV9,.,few,CASSPNPLNTEAFF,TGTGCCAGCAGCCCCAATCCCCTGAACACTGAAGCTTTCTTT
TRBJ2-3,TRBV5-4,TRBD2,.,CASSAGTSGGADTQYF,TGTGCCAGCAGCGCCGGGACTAGCGGGGGGGCCGATACGCAGTATTTT
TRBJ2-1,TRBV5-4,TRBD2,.,CASSPGLAGGFAYNEQFF,TGTGCCAGCAGCCCGGGACTAGCGGGAGGGTTCGCCTACAATGAGCAGTTCTTC
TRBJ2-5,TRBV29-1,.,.,CSVVGQGETQYF,TGCAGCGTTGTGGGGCAGGGGGAGACCCAGTACTTC
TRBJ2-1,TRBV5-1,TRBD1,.,CASSLARQGADEQFF,TGCGCCAGCAGCTTGGCGAGACAGGGGGCGGATGAGCAGTTCTTC
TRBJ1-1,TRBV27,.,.,CASSFGLTGNTEAFF,TGTGCCAGCAGTTTCGGACTCACAGGGAACACTGAAGCTTTCTTT
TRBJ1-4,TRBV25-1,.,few,CASMPTGFDEKLFF,TGTGCCAGCATGCCCACAGGGTTTGATGAAAAACTGTTTTTT
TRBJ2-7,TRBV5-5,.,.,CASLETAPSYEQYF,TGTGCCAGCTTGGAGACAGCCCCTTCCTACGAGCAGTACTTC
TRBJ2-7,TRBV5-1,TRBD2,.,CASSLAWGLAGTYEQYF,TGCGCCAGCAGCTTGGCCTGGGGACTAGCGGGAACCTACGAGCAGTACTTC
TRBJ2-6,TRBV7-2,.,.,CASTFLSGANVLTF,TGTGCCAGCACCTTCCTCTCTGGGGCCAACGTCCTGACTTTC
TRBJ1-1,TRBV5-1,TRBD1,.,CASSRDRPGTEAFF,TGCGCCAGCAGCCGGGACAGGCCGGGGACTGAAGCTTTCTTT
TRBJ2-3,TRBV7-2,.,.,CASSFIGVDTQYF,TGTGCCAGCAGCTTCATCGGCGTCGATACGCAGTATTTT
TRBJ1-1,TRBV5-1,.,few,CASSFTGKGTEAFF,TGCGCCAGCAGCTTTACGGGAAAGGGCACTGAAGCTTTCTTT
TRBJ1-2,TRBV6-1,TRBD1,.,CASNIGQGNGYTF,TGTGCCAGCAATATCGGACAGGGCAACGGCTACACCTTC
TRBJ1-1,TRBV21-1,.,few,CASSKIRTDNTEAFF,TGTGCCAGCAGCAAAATTAGGACAGATAACACTGAAGCTTTCTTT
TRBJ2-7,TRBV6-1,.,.,CASSGFPGSYEQYF,TGTGCCAGCAGTGGCTTCCCCGGCTCCTACGAGCAGTACTTC
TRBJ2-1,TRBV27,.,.,CASSFSADLWNEQFF,TGTGCCAGCAGTTTCTCAGCGGACCTCTGGAATGAGCAGTTCTTC
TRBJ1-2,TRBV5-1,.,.,CASSVDGRANYGYTF,TGCGCCAGCAGTGTGGACGGAAGAGCTAACTATGGCTACACCTTC